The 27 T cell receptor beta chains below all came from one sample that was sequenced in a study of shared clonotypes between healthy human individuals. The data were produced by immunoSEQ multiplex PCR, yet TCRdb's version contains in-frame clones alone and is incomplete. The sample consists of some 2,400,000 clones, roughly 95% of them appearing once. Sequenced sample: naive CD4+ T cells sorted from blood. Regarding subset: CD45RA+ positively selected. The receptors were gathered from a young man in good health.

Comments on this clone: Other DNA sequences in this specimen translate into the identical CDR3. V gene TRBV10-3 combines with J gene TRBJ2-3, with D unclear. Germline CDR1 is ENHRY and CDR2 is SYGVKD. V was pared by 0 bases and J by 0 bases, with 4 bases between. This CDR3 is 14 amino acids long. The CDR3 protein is CAISESGSTDTQYF. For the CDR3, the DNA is TGTGCCATCAGTGAGTCGGGGAGCACAGATACGCAGTATTTT.

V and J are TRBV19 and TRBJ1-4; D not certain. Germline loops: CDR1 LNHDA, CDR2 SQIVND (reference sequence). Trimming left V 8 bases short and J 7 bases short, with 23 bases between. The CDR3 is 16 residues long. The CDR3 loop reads CASRPMSTVNGEKLFF. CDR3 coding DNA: TGTGCCAGTCGGCCAATGTCCACAGTGAACGGTGAAAAACTGTTTTTT. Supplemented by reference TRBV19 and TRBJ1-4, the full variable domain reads DGGITQSPKYLFRKEGQNVTLSCEQNLNHDAMYWYRQDPGQGLRLIYYSQIVNDFQKGDIAEGYSVSREKKESFPLTVTSAQKNPTAFYLCASRPMSTVNGEKLFFGSGTQLSVL.

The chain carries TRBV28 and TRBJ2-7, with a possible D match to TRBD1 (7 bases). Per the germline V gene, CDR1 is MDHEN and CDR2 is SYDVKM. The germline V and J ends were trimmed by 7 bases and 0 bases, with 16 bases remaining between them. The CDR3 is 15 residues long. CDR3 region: CASIAGGPPSYEQYF. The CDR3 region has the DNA TGTGCCAGCATCGCAGGGGGGCCCCCCTCCTACGAGCAGTACTTC.

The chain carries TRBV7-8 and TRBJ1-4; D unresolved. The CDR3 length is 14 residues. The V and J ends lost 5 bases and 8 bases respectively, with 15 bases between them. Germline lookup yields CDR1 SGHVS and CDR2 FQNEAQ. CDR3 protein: CASSMTTTQEKLFF. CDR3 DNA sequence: TGTGCCAGCAGCATGACAACTACCCAGGAAAAACTGTTTTTT.

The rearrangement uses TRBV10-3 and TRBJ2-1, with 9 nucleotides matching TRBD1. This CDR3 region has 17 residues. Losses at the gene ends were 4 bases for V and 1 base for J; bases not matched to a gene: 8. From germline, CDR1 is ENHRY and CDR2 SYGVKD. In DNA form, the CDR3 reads TGTGCCATCAGTGCCCCACAGGGGGCAAGTTCCTACAATGAGCAGTTCTTC. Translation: CAISAPQGASSYNEQFF.

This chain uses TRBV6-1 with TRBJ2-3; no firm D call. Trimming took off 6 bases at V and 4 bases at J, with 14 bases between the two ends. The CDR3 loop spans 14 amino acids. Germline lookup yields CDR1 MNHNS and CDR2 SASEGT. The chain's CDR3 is CASRTLEASDTQYF. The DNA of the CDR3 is TGTGCCAGCAGGACCCTCGAAGCCTCAGATACGCAGTATTTT.

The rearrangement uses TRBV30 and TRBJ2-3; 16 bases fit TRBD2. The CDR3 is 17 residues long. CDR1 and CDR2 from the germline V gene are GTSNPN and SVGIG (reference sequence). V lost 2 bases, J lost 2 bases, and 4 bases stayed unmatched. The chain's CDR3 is CAWSTGTSGGATDTQYF. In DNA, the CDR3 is TGTGCCTGGAGTACGGGGACTAGCGGGGGGGCCACAGATACGCAGTATTTT.

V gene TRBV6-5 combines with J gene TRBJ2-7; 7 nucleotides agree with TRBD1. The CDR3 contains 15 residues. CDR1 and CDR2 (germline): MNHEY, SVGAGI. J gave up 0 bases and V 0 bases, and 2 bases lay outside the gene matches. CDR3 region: CASSYSTGISYEQYF. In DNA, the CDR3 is TGTGCCAGCAGTTACTCGACAGGGATCTCCTACGAGCAGTACTTC.

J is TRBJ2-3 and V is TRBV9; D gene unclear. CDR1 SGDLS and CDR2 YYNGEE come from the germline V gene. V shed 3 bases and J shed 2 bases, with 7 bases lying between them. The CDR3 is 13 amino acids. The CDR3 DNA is TGTGCCAGCAGCGGTACCCCCACAGATACGCAGTATTTT. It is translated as CASSGTPTDTQYF.

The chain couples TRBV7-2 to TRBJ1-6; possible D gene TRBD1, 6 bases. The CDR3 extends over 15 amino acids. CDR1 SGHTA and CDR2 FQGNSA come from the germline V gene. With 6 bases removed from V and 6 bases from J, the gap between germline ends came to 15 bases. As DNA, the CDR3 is TGTGCCAGCAGAGAGGGGGTGACAGTTAATTCACCCCTCCACTTT. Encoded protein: CASREGVTVNSPLHF.

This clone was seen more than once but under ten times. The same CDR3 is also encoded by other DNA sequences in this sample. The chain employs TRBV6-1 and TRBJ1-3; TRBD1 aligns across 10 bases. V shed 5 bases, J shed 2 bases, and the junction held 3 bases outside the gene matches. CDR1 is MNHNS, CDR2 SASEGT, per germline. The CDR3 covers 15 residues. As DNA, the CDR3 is TGTGCCAGCAGTTTGGGACAGGGGACTGGAAACACCATATATTTT. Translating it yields CASSLGQGTGNTIYF.

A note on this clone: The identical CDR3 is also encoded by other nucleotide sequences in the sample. The CDR3 is CAISGRNYGYTF. CDR3 sequence (DNA): TGTGCCATCAGTGGACGGAACTATGGCTACACCTTC. The chain joins TRBV10-3 to TRBJ1-2, with D unclear. The V end lost 4 bases, the J end lost 2 bases, and 5 bases lay between the germline ends. The CDR3 is 12 residues long. CDR1 ENHRY and CDR2 SYGVKD come from the germline V gene.

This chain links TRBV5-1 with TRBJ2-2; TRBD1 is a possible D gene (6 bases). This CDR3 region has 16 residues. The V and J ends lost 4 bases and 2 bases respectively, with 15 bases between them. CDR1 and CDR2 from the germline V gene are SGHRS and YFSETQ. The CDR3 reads CASSLRQAVNTGELFF. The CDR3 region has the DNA TGCGCCAGCAGCCTAAGACAGGCCGTTAACACCGGGGAGCTGTTTTTT.

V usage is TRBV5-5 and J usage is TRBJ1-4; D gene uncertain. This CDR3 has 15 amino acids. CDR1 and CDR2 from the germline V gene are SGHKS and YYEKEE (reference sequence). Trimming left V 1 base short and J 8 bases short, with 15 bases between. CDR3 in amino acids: CASSLSPGPQEKLFF. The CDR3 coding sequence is TGTGCCAGCAGCTTGTCTCCGGGCCCTCAGGAAAAACTGTTTTTT.

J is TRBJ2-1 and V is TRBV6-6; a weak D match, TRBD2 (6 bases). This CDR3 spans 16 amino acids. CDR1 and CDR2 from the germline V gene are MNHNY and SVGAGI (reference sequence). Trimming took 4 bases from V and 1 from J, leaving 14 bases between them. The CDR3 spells CASSSLAGPSYNEQFF. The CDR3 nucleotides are TGTGCCAGCAGTTCCCTTGCGGGGCCGTCCTACAATGAGCAGTTCTTC.

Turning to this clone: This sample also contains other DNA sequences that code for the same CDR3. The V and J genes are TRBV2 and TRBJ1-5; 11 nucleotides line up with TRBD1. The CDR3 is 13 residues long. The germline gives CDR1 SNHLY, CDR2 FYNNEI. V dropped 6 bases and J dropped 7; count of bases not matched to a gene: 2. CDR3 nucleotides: TGTGCCAGCAGGGGACAGGGGGGACAGCCCCAGCATTTT. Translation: CASRGQGGQPQHF.

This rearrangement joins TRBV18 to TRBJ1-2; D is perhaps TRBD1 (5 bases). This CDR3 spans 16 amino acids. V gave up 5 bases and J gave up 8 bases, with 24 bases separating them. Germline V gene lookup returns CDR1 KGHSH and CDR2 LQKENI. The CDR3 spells CASSEGLRRISRGYTF. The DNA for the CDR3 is TGTGCCAGCTCAGAGGGGCTCAGGCGGATCTCGCGCGGCTACACCTTC.

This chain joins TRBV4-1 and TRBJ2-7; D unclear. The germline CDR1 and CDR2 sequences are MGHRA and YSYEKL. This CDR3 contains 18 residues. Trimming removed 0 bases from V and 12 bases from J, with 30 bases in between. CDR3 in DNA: TGCGCCAGCAGCCAAGATCCCCCAAAGAACTCCTACGCGGTCCGGCGGTACTTC. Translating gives CASSQDPPKNSYAVRRYF.

Written as DNA, the CDR3 is TGTGCCAGCAGTCTTTGGACAGGGTCAACTGAAGCTTTCTTT. This encodes CASSLWTGSTEAFF. V and J are TRBV28 and TRBJ1-1; 8 bases are shared with TRBD1. Germline values: CDR1 MDHEN, CDR2 SYDVKM. After removal of 5 bases from V and 5 bases from J, the junction contained 7 bases not matched to a gene. This CDR3 has 14 amino acids. The whole variable domain, filled in from reference TRBV28 and TRBJ1-1, reads DVKVTQSSRYLVKRTGEKVFLECVQDMDHENMFWYRQDPGLGLRLIYFSYDVKMKEKGDIPEGYSVSREKKERFSLILESASTNQTSMYLCASSLWTGSTEAFFGQGTRLTVV.

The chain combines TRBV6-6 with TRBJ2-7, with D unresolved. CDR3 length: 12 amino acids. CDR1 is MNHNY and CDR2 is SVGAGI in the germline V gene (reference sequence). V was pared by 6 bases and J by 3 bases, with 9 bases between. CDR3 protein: CASSTPLYEQYF. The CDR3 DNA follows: TGTGCCAGCAGCACACCGCTCTACGAGCAGTACTTC.

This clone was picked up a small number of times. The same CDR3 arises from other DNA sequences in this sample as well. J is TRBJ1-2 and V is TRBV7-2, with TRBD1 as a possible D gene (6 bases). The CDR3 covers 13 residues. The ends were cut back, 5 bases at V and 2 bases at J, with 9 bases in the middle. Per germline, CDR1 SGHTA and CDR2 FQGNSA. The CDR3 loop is CASSPDRNYGYTF. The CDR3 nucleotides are TGTGCCAGCAGCCCAGACAGGAACTATGGCTACACCTTC.

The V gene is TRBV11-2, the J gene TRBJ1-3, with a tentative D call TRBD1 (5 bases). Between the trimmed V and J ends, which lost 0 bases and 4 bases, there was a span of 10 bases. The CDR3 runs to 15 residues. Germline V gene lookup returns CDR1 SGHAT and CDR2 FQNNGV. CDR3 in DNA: TGTGCCAGCAGCTTAGACGGGGGAAAAGGAAACACCATATATTTT. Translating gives CASSLDGGKGNTIYF. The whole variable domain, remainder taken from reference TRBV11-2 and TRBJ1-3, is EAGVAQSPRYKIIEKRQSVAFWCNPISGHATLYWYQQILGQGPKLLIQFQNNGVVDDSQLPKDRFSAERLKGVDSTLKIQPAKLEDSAVYLCASSLDGGKGNTIYFGEGSWLTVV.

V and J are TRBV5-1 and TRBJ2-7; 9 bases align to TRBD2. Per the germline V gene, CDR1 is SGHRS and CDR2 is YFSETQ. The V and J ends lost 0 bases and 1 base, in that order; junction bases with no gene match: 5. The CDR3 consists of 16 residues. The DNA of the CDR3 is TGCGCCAGCAGCTTGGGTCGGCTAGCGGGATCCTACGAGCAGTACTTC. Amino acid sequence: CASSLGRLAGSYEQYF.

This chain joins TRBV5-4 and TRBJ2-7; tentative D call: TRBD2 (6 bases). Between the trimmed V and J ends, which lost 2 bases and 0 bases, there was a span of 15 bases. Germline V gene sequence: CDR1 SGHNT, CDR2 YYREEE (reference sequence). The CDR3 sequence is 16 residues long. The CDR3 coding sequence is TGTGCCAGCAGCTTAGCGCGGGGCGCCAGCTCCTACGAGCAGTACTTC. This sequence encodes CASSLARGASSYEQYF.

The DNA for the CDR3 is TGTGCTAGTGGTTTGCAAGGGAGTGAAGCTTTCTTT. Its translation: CASGLQGSEAFF. The chain carries TRBV12-5 and TRBJ1-1; D gene ambiguous. In germline, CDR1 is LGHNT, CDR2 FRNRAP. The CDR3 has 12 residues. Trimming removed 2 bases at V and 7 bases at J, with 8 bases between.

For the CDR3, the DNA is TGTGCCAGCAGTTACGGAGGCCTCGAGCAGTACTTC. This codes for CASSYGGLEQYF. The chain employs TRBV6-5 and TRBJ2-7; possible D gene TRBD2, 5 bases. Trimming pared 2 bases from V and 6 bases from J, leaving 8 bases between. Germline V CDR1 and CDR2: MNHEY, SVGAGI. The CDR3 sequence is 12 residues long.

The CDR3 loop reads CAWSSVTRNQPQHF. The CDR3 DNA sequence: TGTGCCTGGAGCTCGGTAACCCGGAATCAGCCCCAGCATTTT. The rearrangement links TRBV30 to TRBJ1-5; D gene unclear. The CDR3 is 14 amino acids. The V and J ends lost 3 bases and 4 bases respectively, with 13 bases between them. Germline-derived CDR1 and CDR2 are GTSNPN and SVGIG (reference sequence).